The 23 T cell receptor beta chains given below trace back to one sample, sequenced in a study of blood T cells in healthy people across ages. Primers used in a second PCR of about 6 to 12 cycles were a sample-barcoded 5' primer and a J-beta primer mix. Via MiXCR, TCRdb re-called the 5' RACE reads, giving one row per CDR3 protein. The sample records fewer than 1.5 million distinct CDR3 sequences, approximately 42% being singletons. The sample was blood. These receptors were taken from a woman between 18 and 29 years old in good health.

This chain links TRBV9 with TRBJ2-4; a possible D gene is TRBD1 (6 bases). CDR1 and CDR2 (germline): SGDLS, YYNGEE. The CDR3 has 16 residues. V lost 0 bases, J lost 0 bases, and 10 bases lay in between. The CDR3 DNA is TGTGCCAGCAGCGTAGGGACAGCTCTAGCCAAAAACATTCAGTACTTC. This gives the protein CASSVGTALAKNIQYF.

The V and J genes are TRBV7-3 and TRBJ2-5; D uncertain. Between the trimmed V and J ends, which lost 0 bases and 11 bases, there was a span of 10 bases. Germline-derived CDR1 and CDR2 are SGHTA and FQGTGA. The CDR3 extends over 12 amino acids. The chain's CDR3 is CASSLTTDEQYF. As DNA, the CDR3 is TGTGCCAGCAGCTTAACGACCGATGAGCAGTACTTC.

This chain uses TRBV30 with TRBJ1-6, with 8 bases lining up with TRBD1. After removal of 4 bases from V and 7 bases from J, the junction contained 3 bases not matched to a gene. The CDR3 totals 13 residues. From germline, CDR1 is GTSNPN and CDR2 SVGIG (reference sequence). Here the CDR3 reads CAWIRQGNSPLHF. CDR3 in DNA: TGTGCCTGGATAAGACAGGGGAATTCACCCCTCCACTTT.

The CDR3 sequence: CASTESGNYTF. CDR3 coding DNA: TGTGCCAGCACCGAGAGTGGAAACTACACCTTC. This sequence joins TRBV10-3 and TRBJ1-2; D is unclear. Germline loops: CDR1 ENHRY, CDR2 SYGVKD. The CDR3 runs to 11 residues. V was trimmed by 10 bases and J by 10 bases, leaving 16 bases between them.

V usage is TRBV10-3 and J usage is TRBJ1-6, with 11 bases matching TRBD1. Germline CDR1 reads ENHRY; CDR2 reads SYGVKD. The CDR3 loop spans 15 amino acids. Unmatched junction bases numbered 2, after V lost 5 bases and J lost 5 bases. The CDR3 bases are TGTGCCATCAGTCAGGACAGGGGGCATAATTCACCCCTCCACTTT. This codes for CAISQDRGHNSPLHF.

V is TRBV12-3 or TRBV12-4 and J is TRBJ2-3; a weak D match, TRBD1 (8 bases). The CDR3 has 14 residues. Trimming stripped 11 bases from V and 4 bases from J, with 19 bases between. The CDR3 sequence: CAAGDRGVADTQYF. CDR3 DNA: TGTGCCGCGGGAGACAGGGGTGTAGCAGATACGCAGTATTTT.

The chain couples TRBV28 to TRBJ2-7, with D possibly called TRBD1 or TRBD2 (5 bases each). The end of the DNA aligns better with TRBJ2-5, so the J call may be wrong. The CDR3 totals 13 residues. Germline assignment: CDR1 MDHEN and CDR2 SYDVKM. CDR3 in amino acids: CASSAPGTGTQYF. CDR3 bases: TGTGCCAGCAGTGCACCAGGGACGGGGACCCAGTACTTC.

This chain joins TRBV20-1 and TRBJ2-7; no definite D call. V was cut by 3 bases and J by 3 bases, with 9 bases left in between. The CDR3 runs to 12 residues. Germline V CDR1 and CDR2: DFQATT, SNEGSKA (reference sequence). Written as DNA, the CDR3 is TGCAGTGCTAGGTGGGCTAGCTACGAGCAGTACTTC. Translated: CSARWASYEQYF.

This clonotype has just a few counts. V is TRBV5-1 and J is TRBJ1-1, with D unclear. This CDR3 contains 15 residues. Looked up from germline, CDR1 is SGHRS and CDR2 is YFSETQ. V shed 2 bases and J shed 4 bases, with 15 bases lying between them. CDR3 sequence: CASSLAPAEGTEAFF. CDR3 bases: TGCGCCAGCAGCTTAGCCCCGGCCGAGGGCACTGAAGCTTTCTTT.

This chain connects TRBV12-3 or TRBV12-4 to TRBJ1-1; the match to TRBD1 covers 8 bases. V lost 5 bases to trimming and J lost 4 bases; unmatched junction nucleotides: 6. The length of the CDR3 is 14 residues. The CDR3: CASSAGQGVTEAFF. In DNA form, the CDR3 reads TGTGCCAGCAGTGCCGGACAGGGTGTCACTGAAGCTTTCTTT.

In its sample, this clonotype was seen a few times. In DNA, the CDR3 is TGCAGTGCTAGATGGATGACTAGCGGCCTTTGGGAGCAGTTCTTC. It translates to CSARWMTSGLWEQFF. The chain couples TRBV20-1 to TRBJ2-1; 9 positions match TRBD2. After removal of 2 bases from V and 10 bases from J, the junction contained 12 bases not matched to a gene. Per the germline V gene, CDR1 is DFQATT and CDR2 is SNEGSKA (reference sequence). CDR3 length: 15 residues.

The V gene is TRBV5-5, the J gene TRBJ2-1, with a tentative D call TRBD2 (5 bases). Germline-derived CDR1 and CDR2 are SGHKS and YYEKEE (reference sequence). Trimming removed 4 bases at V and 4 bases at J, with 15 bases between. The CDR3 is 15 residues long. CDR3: CASSPTRSDYNEQFF. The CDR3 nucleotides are TGTGCCAGCAGCCCTACTAGATCGGATTACAATGAGCAGTTCTTC.

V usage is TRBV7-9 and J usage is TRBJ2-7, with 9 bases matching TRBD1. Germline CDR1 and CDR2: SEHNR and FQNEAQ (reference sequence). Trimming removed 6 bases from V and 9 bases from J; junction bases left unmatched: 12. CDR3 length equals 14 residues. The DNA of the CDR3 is TGTGCCAGCAGTCTAGGGTCCGGGGACAGGGCGCAGTACTTC. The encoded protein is CASSLGSGDRAQYF.

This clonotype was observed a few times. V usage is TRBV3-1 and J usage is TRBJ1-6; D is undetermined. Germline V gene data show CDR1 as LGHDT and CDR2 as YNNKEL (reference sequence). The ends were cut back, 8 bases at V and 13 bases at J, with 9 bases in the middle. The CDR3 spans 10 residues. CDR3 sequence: CASGSIPLHF. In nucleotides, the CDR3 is TGTGCCAGCGGCAGTATCCCCCTCCACTTT.

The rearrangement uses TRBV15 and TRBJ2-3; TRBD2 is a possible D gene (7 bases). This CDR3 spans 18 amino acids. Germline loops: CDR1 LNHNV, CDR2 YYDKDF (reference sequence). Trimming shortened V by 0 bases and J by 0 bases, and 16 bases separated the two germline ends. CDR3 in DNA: TGTGCCACCAGCAGAGATGGGAGGGGGGACGCTAGCACAGATACGCAGTATTTT. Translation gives CATSRDGRGDASTDTQYF. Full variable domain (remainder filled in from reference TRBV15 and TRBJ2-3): DAMVIQNPRYQVTQFGKPVTLSCSQTLNHNVMYWYQQKSSQAPKLLFHYYDKDFNNEADTPDNFQSRRPNTSFCFLDIRSPGLGDTAMYLCATSRDGRGDASTDTQYFGPGTRLTVL.

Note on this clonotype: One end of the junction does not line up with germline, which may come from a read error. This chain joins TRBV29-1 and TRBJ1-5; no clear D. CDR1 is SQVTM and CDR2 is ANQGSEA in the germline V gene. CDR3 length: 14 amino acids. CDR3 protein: CSFETDYSNQPQHF. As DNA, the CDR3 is TGCAGCTTTGAGACGGACTATAGCAATCAGCCCCAGCATTTT.

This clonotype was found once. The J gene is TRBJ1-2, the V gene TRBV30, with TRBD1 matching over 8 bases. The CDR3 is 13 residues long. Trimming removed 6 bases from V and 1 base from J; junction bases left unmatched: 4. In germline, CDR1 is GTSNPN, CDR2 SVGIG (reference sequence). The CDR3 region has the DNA TGTGCCTGCGGACAGGGACTTAACTATGGCTACACCTTC. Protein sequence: CACGQGLNYGYTF.

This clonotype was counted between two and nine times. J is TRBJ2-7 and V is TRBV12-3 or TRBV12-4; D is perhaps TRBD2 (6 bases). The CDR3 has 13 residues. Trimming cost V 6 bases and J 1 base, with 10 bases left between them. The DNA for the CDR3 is TGTGCCAGCAGGTTCGGGACTTCCTACGAGCAGTACTTC. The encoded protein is CASRFGTSYEQYF.

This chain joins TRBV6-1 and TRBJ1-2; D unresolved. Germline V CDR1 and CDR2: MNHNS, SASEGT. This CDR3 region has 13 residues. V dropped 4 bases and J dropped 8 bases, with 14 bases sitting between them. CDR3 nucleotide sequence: TGTGCCAGCAGTGTTATTGGGCCGGGCGGCTACACCTTC. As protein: CASSVIGPGGYTF.

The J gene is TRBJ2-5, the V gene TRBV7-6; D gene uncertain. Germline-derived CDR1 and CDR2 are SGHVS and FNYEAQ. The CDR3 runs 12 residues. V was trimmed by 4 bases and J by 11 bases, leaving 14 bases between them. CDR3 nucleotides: TGTGCCAGCAGCTCGGTGGGAATTGAGCAGTACTTC. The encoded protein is CASSSVGIEQYF.

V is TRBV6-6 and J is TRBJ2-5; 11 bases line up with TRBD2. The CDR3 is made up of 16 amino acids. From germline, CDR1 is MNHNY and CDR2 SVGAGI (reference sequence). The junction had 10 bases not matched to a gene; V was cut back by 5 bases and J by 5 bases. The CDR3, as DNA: TGTGCCAGCAGTCATCCCGGACTAGCGGGCGGTGAGACCCAGTACTTC. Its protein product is CASSHPGLAGGETQYF.

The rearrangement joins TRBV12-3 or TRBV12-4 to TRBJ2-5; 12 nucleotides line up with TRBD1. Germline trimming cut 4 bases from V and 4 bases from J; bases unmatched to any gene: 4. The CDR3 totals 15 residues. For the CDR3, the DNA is TGTGCCAGCAGTTATGGGGACAGGGGGCTAGAGACCCAGTACTTC. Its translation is CASSYGDRGLETQYF.

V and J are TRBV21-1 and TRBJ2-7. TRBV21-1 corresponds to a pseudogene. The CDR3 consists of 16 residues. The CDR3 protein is CASSNRVDPVGYEQYF. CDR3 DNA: TGTGCCAGCAGCAATCGGGTAGACCCCGTAGGGTACGAGCAGTACTTC.